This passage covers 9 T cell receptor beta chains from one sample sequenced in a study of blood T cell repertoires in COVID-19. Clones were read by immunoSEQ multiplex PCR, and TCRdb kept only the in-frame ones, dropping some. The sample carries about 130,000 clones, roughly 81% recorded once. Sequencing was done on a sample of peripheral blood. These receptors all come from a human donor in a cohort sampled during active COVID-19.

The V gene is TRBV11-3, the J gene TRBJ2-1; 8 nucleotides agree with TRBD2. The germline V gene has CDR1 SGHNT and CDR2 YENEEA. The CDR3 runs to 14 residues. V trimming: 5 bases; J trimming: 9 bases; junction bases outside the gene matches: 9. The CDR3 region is CASSRSRTSSEQFF. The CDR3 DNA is TGTGCCAGCAGCCGGAGCAGGACTAGCAGTGAGCAGTTCTTC.

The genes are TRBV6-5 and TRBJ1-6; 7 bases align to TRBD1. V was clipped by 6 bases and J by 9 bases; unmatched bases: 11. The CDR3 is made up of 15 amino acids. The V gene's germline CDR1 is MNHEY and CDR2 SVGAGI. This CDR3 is CASSEHTGVASPLHF. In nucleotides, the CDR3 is TGTGCCAGCAGCGAGCACACAGGGGTGGCTTCACCCCTCCACTTT.

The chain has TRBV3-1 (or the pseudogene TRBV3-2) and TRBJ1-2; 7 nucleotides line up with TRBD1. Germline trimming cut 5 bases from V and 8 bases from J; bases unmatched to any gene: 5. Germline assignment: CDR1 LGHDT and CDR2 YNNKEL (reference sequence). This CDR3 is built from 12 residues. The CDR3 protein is CASSVTGVGYTF. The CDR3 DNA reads TGTGCCAGCAGCGTCACAGGGGTAGGCTACACCTTC.

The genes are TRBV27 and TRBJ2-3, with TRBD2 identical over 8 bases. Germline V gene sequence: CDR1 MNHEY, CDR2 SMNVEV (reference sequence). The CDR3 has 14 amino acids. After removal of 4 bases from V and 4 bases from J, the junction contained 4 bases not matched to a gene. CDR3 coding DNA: TGTGCCAGCAGTTCGGGGGGGCGTCCAGATACGCAGTATTTT. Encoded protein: CASSSGGRPDTQYF.

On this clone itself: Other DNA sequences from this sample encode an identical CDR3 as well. The CDR3 reads CASSQGGNTEAFF. In DNA, the CDR3 is TGTGCCAGCAGCCAGGGGGGGAACACTGAAGCTTTCTTT. This chain links TRBV3-1 (or the pseudogene TRBV3-2) with TRBJ1-1; D perhaps matches TRBD1 (5 bases). The V end was cut by 3 bases, the J end by 1 base, with 6 bases between. The CDR3 sequence is 13 residues long. CDR1 is LGHDT, CDR2 YNNKEL, per germline (reference sequence).

CDR3 amino acids: CAIPDRVGNMNTEAFF. In DNA form, the CDR3 reads TGTGCCATCCCGGACAGGGTCGGGAATATGAACACTGAAGCTTTCTTT. The V gene is TRBV21-1, the J gene TRBJ1-1; the table assigns TRBD1, which was not confirmed against the DNA. TRBV21-1 is classified as a pseudogene. This CDR3 has 16 residues.

The CDR3 DNA is TGCAGTGTACCTAGCGCAGAGACCCAGTACTTC. Encoded protein: CSVPSAETQYF. The chain has TRBV20-1 and TRBJ2-5; tentative D call: TRBD2 (6 bases). The CDR3 covers 11 residues. Germline CDR1 DFQATT, CDR2 SNEGSKA (reference sequence). V lost 7 bases, J lost 4 bases, and 10 bases lay in between.

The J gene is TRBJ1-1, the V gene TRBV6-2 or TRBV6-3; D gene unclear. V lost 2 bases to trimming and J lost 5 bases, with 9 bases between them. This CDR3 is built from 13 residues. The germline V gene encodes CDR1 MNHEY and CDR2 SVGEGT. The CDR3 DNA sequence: TGTGCCAGCAGTTACGGTGAGCTTACTGAAGCTTTCTTT. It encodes CASSYGELTEAFF.

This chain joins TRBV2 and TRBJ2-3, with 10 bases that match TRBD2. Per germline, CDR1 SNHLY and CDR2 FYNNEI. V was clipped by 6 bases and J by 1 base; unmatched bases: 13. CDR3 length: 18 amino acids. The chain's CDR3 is CASSPPLGLAGGTDTQYF. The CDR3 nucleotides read TGTGCCAGCAGCCCCCCCCTCGGGCTAGCGGGGGGCACAGATACGCAGTATTTT.